This T cell receptor (beta chain) was captured in a study of CD8 T cells in Susac syndrome. Study findings and constraints: The relatively small number of individuals in the TCR sequencing and HLA analysis was acknowledged by the study.

The authors reverse transcribed roughly 0.45 to 1 ug RNA with random hexamers. Amplification of TCR beta CDR3 by immunoSEQ multiplex PCR spanned 54 Vbeta and 13 Jbeta. TCRdb itself ran the immunoSEQ multiplex PCR reads through MiXCR, one entry per CDR3 protein. This table has approximately 190,000 distinct CDR3 sequences, approximately 95% appearing once. The CDR3 loop spans 13 amino acids. Deletions cut 3 bases from V and 2 bases from J, with 8 bases between. CDR1 DFQATT and CDR2 SNEGSKA come from the germline V gene (reference sequence). Blood CD8+ and CD4+ T cells underwent high-throughput TCR beta sequencing. About this clonotype itself: Its antigen is not identified.

The origin of this receptor is a human donor in good health. The source material was CD4+ T cells from PBMCs. The chain is built from TRBV20-1 and TRBJ2-1; D uncertain. The CDR3 coding sequence is TGCAGTGCTAGTTCAGCCACCTACAATGAGCAGTTCTTC. Its protein is CSASSATYNEQFF.